This T cell receptor beta chain was obtained from a study of blood T cell repertoires in COVID-19. On the study more broadly: The origin of the acute and convalescent COVID-19 samples was the United States, Italy and Spain. Sources were T cells, B-cell-depleted T cells, or PBMCs; the material itself was cDNA or gDNA.

The CDR3 consists of 15 residues. Per germline, CDR1 MNHEY and CDR2 SMNVEV (reference sequence). Trimming removed 4 bases from V and 0 bases from J, with 12 bases in between. Per the original data handling: Using reference gene primer amplification, nucleated cell counts were estimated. Sequenced by immunoSEQ multiplex PCR; TCRdb stores in-frame clones only, minus some. V and J calls and clone size are copied from that table; D and trimming were computed from the DNA. The repertoire holds about 76,000 clones, with approximately 88% as singletons. The source material was peripheral blood. The source is a man aged 25-45 years with acute or convalescent COVID-19. The chain links TRBV27 to TRBJ1-1, with a tentative D call TRBD1 (5 bases). The CDR3 sequence: CASSSGTGLNTEAFF. The CDR3 DNA reads as TGTGCCAGCAGTTCCGGGACTGGACTGAACACTGAAGCTTTCTTT.